This TCR beta chain was profiled in a study of blood T cell repertoires in COVID-19. This CDR3 contains 15 residues. In germline, CDR1 is SGHTS, CDR2 YDEGEE. The V segment lost 3 bases and the J segment 3 bases; nucleotides outside the gene matches: 6. Authors' data handling: Nucleated cell counts were estimated from reference gene primer amplification. The protocol was immunoSEQ multiplex PCR, while the TCRdb copy is restricted to in-frame clones and leaves out a portion. V, J and clone size are taken as reported in that table, and D and trimming were inferred from the DNA itself. The sample lists over 250,000 clones; roughly 90% were seen once.

This sequence was found in a woman aged 60-70 years with acute or convalescent COVID-19. The chain joins TRBV5-8 to TRBJ2-7, with 10 bases lining up with TRBD1. The specimen sequenced was peripheral blood. Written as DNA, the CDR3 is TGTGCCAGCAGCTCAACCGGGACAGGGGTCTACGAGCAGTACTTC. Its translation: CASSSTGTGVYEQYF.